This TCR beta chain was captured in a study of blood T cells in healthy people across ages. General study findings and limits: Age showed a roughly linear inverse relationship with TCR beta diversity per million T cells. TCR beta diversity tracked closely with naive T cell percentage. More naive CD4+ cells and higher diversity were found in long-lived than in aged donors. Diversity figures based on one million T cells were deemed too low.

Germline-derived CDR1 and CDR2 are SGHAT and FQNNGV. The ends were cut back, 1 base at V and 11 bases at J, with 32 bases in the middle. The CDR3 has 19 residues. Primed by a sample-barcoded 5' primer and a J-beta primer mix, a second PCR proceeded for 7 to 11 cycles. Each CDR3 protein is one row after TCRdb ran MiXCR on the 5' RACE reads. Of 1.4 million or so distinct CDR3 sequences in the sample, 42% were seen once. As concerns this clonotype: Antigen: not known.

This chain links TRBV11-2 with TRBJ2-5, with a tentative D call TRBD2 (5 bases). The sequenced sample was blood. This receptor was identified in a young woman in good health. CDR3 amino acids: CASSLGAVLQRRSYNEQYF. The CDR3, as DNA: TGTGCCAGCAGCTTAGGGGCAGTCCTCCAGCGGAGGTCCTACAATGAGCAGTACTTC.